This is a list of T cell receptor beta chains from one sample in a study of blood T cell repertoires in COVID-19. The data were produced by immunoSEQ multiplex PCR, yet TCRdb's version contains in-frame clones alone and is incomplete. The table has about 160,000 clones, 85% seen once. Sequenced: peripheral blood. The receptors stem from a woman aged 45-65 years with COVID-19, enrolled during active disease. CDR3s include the opening cysteine and the closing phenylalanine or tryptophan. D genes are given only for firm matches.

D gene,J gene,V gene,CDR3 DNA,CDR3 protein
.,TRBJ1-2,TRBV3-1/TRBV3-2,TGTGCCAGCAGCCAAGATCCGCAGGGTAGGGTCTATGGCTACACCTTC,CASSQDPQGRVYGYTF
TRBD1,TRBJ2-3,TRBV5-1,TGCGCCAGCAGCTTAGGAGGGACAGGGTATGATACGCAGTATTTT,CASSLGGTGYDTQYF
.,TRBJ1-6,TRBV11-2,TGTGCCAGCAGCTTAGAGCAGGGGAATTCACCCCTCCACTTT,CASSLEQGNSPLHF
TRBD1,TRBJ2-5,TRBV14,TGTGCCAGCAGCCAAGGACAGGGGATAGCCCAGTACTTC,CASSQGQGIAQYF
.,TRBJ2-7,TRBV6-1,TGTGCCAGCAGTGAAAGTCTTGGGGGGACCTACGAGCAGTACTTC,CASSESLGGTYEQYF
.,TRBJ1-2,TRBV25-1,TGTGCCAGCAGTCTTGCGGACTATGGCTACACCTTC,CASSLADYGYTF
TRBD2,TRBJ2-7,TRBV28,TGTGCCAGCAGTAGTGGGAGGGGCTACGAGCAGTACTTC,CASSSGRGYEQYF
.,TRBJ2-3,TRBV19,TGTGCCAGTAGTATTGGCAGGGGAGATACGCAGTATTTT,CASSIGRGDTQYF
TRBD2,TRBJ2-3,TRBV9,TGTGCCAGCAGCGTAGGAGAGGCGGGGGGGCAAGATACGCAGTATTTT,CASSVGEAGGQDTQYF
TRBD2,TRBJ2-3,TRBV4-2,TGTGCCAGCAGCCAAGAAGGGACTAGCGGGGGGTCGTGGGATACGCAGTATTTT,CASSQEGTSGGSWDTQYF